The clone carrying this T cell receptor (beta chain) was recorded once. This record belongs to a study of blood T cell repertoires in COVID-19. Study summary: The samples span acute and convalescent COVID-19 from the United States, Italy and Spain. T cells, B-cell-depleted T cells, or PBMCs supplied cDNA or gDNA.

Germline loops: CDR1 SGHVS, CDR2 FNYEAQ. The CDR3 contains 18 residues. V lost 5 bases to trimming and J lost 4 bases; unmatched junction nucleotides: 13. Original processing methods: The assay estimated nucleated cells by amplifying reference gene primers. Clones were read by immunoSEQ multiplex PCR, and TCRdb kept only the in-frame ones, dropping some. V and J calls plus clone size are reproduced from that table; the DNA served to infer D and trimming. The table shows about 100,000 clones, with over 80% occurring only once. The receptor comes from a man between 50 and 59 years old with active or convalescent COVID-19. What was sequenced was peripheral blood. The chain combines TRBV7-6 with TRBJ2-1, with TRBD1 matching 11 bases. CDR3 in amino acids: CASSHGQGAQREYNEQFF. The CDR3 nucleotides read TGTGCCAGCAGCCACGGACAGGGGGCCCAGCGGGAGTACAATGAGCAGTTCTTC.